This passage covers 20 T cell receptor beta chains from one sample sequenced in a study of blood T cell repertoires in COVID-19. Assay: immunoSEQ multiplex PCR; the TCRdb copy retains only in-frame clones and omits some. The data show 380,000 or so clones, more than 75% seen once. Sequencing input: PBMCs or T cells enriched from blood (not recorded which). All receptors come from a woman in her twenties or thirties with acute COVID-19.

Written as DNA, the CDR3 is TGTGCCTGGAGTGCCCGGGGTAGCAATCAGCCCCAGCATTTT. Translating it yields CAWSARGSNQPQHF. The chain joins TRBV30 to TRBJ1-5; D remains unclear. Trimming shortened V by 1 base and J by 0 bases, and 7 bases separated the two germline ends. Looked up from germline, CDR1 is GTSNPN and CDR2 is SVGIG (reference sequence). CDR3 length equals 14 residues.

V and J are TRBV18 and TRBJ1-1; D remains unclear. CDR3 length: 16 residues. Germline V gene sequence: CDR1 KGHSH, CDR2 LQKENI. The V and J ends lost 3 bases and 0 bases respectively, with 14 bases between them. CDR3 sequence reads: CASSPRRQSMNTEAFF. The DNA of the CDR3 is TGTGCCAGCTCACCGAGGAGGCAGAGCATGAACACTGAAGCTTTCTTT.

This clone was detected a few times. J is TRBJ2-7 and V is TRBV2, with D perhaps TRBD1 (5 bases). With 6 bases removed from V and 3 bases from J, the gap between germline ends came to 6 bases. Germline V lookup: CDR1 SNHLY, CDR2 FYNNEI. This CDR3 has 11 residues. In nucleotides, the CDR3 is TGTGCCAGCAGACAGGACTACGAGCAGTACTTC. Translating gives CASRQDYEQYF.

This sequence joins TRBV2 and TRBJ2-2; maybe TRBD2 (5 bases). CDR3 length equals 13 residues. CDR1 is SNHLY, CDR2 FYNNEI, per germline. The germline V and J ends were trimmed by 5 bases and 7 bases, with 11 bases remaining between them. The CDR3, as DNA: TGTGCCAGCAGTTCTAAGGGAGTCGGGGAGCTGTTTTTT. Translated: CASSSKGVGELFF.

V and J are TRBV27 and TRBJ1-1, with 7 nucleotides matching TRBD1. Germline CDR1 is MNHEY and CDR2 is SMNVEV (reference sequence). CDR3 length: 19 residues. Trimming cost V 2 bases and J 4 bases; bases outside gene matches: 19. The chain's CDR3 is CASSLTPYRGELWSTEAFF. The CDR3 coding sequence is TGTGCCAGCAGTTTAACGCCCTACAGGGGCGAATTATGGAGCACTGAAGCTTTCTTT.

This clone occurred a few times. The V gene is TRBV4-1, the J gene TRBJ2-7; D is possibly TRBD1 (6 bases). The germline gives CDR1 MGHRA, CDR2 YSYEKL. Between the trimmed V and J ends, which lost 0 bases and 5 bases, there was a span of 11 bases. The CDR3 covers 14 residues. This CDR3 is CASSQEPGVDEQYF. In DNA, the CDR3 is TGCGCCAGCAGCCAAGAACCAGGGGTAGACGAGCAGTACTTC.

This sequence joins TRBV5-1 and TRBJ1-1; 8 bases match TRBD1. The J segment lost 5 bases and the V segment lost 4 bases, leaving 7 bases of the junction unmatched. CDR1 and CDR2 from the germline V gene are SGHRS and YFSETQ. CDR3 length: 14 residues. The CDR3 is CASSVAQGATEAFF. The CDR3 DNA reads TGCGCCAGCAGCGTAGCCCAGGGGGCTACTGAAGCTTTCTTT.

This chain uses TRBV7-6 with TRBJ2-6; 10 nucleotides agree with TRBD1. The CDR3 has 18 residues. Per germline, CDR1 SGHVS and CDR2 FNYEAQ. V was pared by 5 bases and J by 1 base, with 8 bases of the junction left unmatched. CDR3 residues: CASSILTGGGSGANVLTF. CDR3 DNA: TGTGCCAGCAGCATTCTGACAGGGGGCGGTTCTGGGGCCAACGTCCTGACTTTC.

A remark on this clone: In this CDR3 the conserved last residue, phenylalanine or tryptophan, is missing, so a read error is likely. Because the CDR3's place on the DNA is in doubt, the DNA is left out and the CDR3 is given as listed by TCRdb. V and J are TRBV23-1 and TRBJ1-5; the tabulated D call, TRBD1, remains unverified against the DNA. TRBV23-1 is filed as an ORF, its function uncertain. The CDR3 has 8 amino acids, counting both end residues. Here the CDR3 reads CASSHPGV.

This clone was seen only once. The J gene is TRBJ2-7, the V gene TRBV11-2, with 9 bases that match TRBD1. This CDR3 has 18 residues. The ends lost 0 bases at V and 1 base at J; junction bases unmatched: 10. From germline, CDR1 is SGHAT and CDR2 FQNNGV. CDR3 coding DNA: TGTGCCAGCAGCTTAGAATTCCCTACGGGACAGGGTTCCTACGAGCAGTACTTC. This gives the protein CASSLEFPTGQGSYEQYF.

The chain is built from TRBV11-2 and TRBJ1-1; 10 nucleotides match TRBD1. The CDR3 runs to 15 residues. V gave up 5 bases and J gave up 4 bases; unmatched junction bases: 7. Germline CDR1 reads SGHAT; CDR2 reads FQNNGV. CDR3 amino acids: CASSQRQGAFTEAFF. The CDR3 nucleotides read TGTGCCAGCAGCCAAAGACAGGGGGCCTTCACTGAAGCTTTCTTT.

The rearrangement links TRBV6-5 to TRBJ1-1; a weak D match, TRBD1 (6 bases). The V and J ends lost 6 bases and 4 bases respectively, with 15 bases between them. The CDR3 is 14 residues long. From germline, CDR1 is MNHEY and CDR2 SVGAGI. CDR3 amino acids: CASRQGSPATEAFF. CDR3 DNA sequence: TGTGCCAGCAGGCAGGGGTCTCCAGCCACTGAAGCTTTCTTT.

V is TRBV19 and J is TRBJ1-2, with 9 positions matching TRBD1. Germline CDR1 is LNHDA and CDR2 is SQIVND (reference sequence). CDR3 length: 13 amino acids. Losses at the gene ends were 6 bases for V and 4 bases for J; bases not matched to a gene: 3. CDR3 protein: CASRMTGGYGYTF. CDR3 sequence (DNA): TGTGCCAGTAGGATGACAGGGGGCTATGGCTACACCTTC. The full variable domain, its missing parts supplied by reference TRBV19 and TRBJ1-2, is DGGITQSPKYLFRKEGQNVTLSCEQNLNHDAMYWYRQDPGQGLRLIYYSQIVNDFQKGDIAEGYSVSREKKESFPLTVTSAQKNPTAFYLCASRMTGGYGYTFGSGTRLTVV.

The chain links TRBV5-1 to TRBJ1-2, with D possibly being TRBD1 (5 bases). This CDR3 is 12 amino acids long. Per the germline V gene, CDR1 is SGHRS and CDR2 is YFSETQ. V lost 7 bases and J lost 1, with 8 bases in between. CDR3 region: CASHDSNYGYTF. The CDR3 DNA sequence: TGCGCCAGCCATGACAGTAACTATGGCTACACCTTC.

This chain joins TRBV5-1 and TRBJ2-3, with D unclear. Germline values: CDR1 SGHRS, CDR2 YFSETQ. Trimming took 4 bases from V and 5 from J, leaving 14 bases between them. The CDR3 is 14 residues long. The CDR3 DNA reads TGCGCCAGCAGCCACGTTTCGGTGAAAGATACGCAGTATTTT. It translates to CASSHVSVKDTQYF.

CDR3 region: CASAEGPSANEKLFF. The CDR3 DNA reads TGTGCCAGCGCGGAGGGGCCCTCAGCTAATGAAAAACTGTTTTTT. The chain is built from TRBV6-5 and TRBJ1-4, with a tentative D call TRBD1 (5 bases). The CDR3 consists of 15 residues. V dropped 8 bases and J dropped 3 bases, with 16 bases sitting between them. The germline CDR1 and CDR2 sequences are MNHEY and SVGAGI.

To note about this clone: Distinct nucleotide sequences in the sample also encode this CDR3. CDR3: CASSPQGANYGYTF. CDR3 nucleotide sequence: TGTGCCAGCTCACCCCAGGGGGCTAACTATGGCTACACCTTC. This rearrangement joins TRBV18 to TRBJ1-2, with 7 bases identical to TRBD1. There are 14 residues in the CDR3. The junction had 1 base not matched to a gene; V was cut back by 3 bases and J by 0 bases. CDR1 and CDR2 (germline): KGHSH, LQKENI.

This chain uses TRBV19 with TRBJ2-7; 9 nucleotides line up with TRBD2. With 1 base clipped from V and 3 bases from J, the junction kept 13 bases outside the gene matches. Germline values: CDR1 LNHDA, CDR2 SQIVND (reference sequence). The CDR3 runs 18 residues. The CDR3 DNA sequence: TGTGCCAGTAGTATAGGTCGACGAGCGGGGGGCTTAATCTACGAGCAGTACTTC. Its protein is CASSIGRRAGGLIYEQYF.

V and J are TRBV5-1 and TRBJ2-2; a weak D match, TRBD1 (6 bases). The CDR3 has 15 amino acids. CDR1 and CDR2 from the germline V gene are SGHRS and YFSETQ. V was pared by 6 bases and J by 0 bases, with 12 bases between. In nucleotides, the CDR3 is TGCGCCAGCACCCCGACAGGAACGAACACCGGGGAGCTGTTTTTT. Translating gives CASTPTGTNTGELFF.

V usage is TRBV6-5 and J usage is TRBJ2-1; 7 positions match TRBD1. Germline values: CDR1 MNHEY, CDR2 SVGAGI. This CDR3 region has 14 residues. The trim removed 6 bases at V and 1 base at J, leaving 3 bases unmatched. The CDR3: CASRQTGSYNEQFF. CDR3 nucleotides: TGTGCCAGCAGACAGACAGGGTCCTACAATGAGCAGTTCTTC.